These 8 T cell receptor beta chains came from one sample sequenced in a study of blood T cells in healthy people across ages (dated by TCRdb to 2013 to 2016). The library was prepared using 5' RACE. These reads were obtained on an Illumina HiSeq 2500. A second roughly 6 to 12 cycle PCR used a sample-barcoded 5' primer and a J-beta primer mix. Using fastp at Q25 and MiXCR, TCRdb reprocessed the public reads and kept productive beta chains. Rows are unified per CDR3 protein, each entry keeping the most common DNA and genes. Counted in this sample were about 620,000 distinct CDR3 sequences; approximately 52% of them appeared once. The ten largest make up roughly 13% of the sample. Sequences were obtained from blood. Every receptor here comes from a woman older than 75 in good health.

This clonotype showed up many times. The chain is built from TRBV20-1 and TRBJ2-1, with TRBD2 as a possible D gene (7 bases). The germline CDR1 and CDR2 sequences are DFQATT and SNEGSKA (reference sequence). The CDR3 sequence is 15 residues long. V gave up 0 bases and J gave up 6 bases, with 15 bases separating them. In nucleotides, the CDR3 is TGCAGTGCTAGAGATATAGGGGGGGGAAGCAATGAGCAGTTCTTC. Protein product: CSARDIGGGSNEQFF.

The chain recombines TRBV24-1 with TRBJ1-1; D is perhaps TRBD1 (5 bases). In germline, CDR1 is KGHDR, CDR2 SFDVKD. CDR3 length: 12 residues. V lost 3 bases, J lost 12 bases, and 13 bases lay in between. The CDR3 region is CATSDRRGVSFF. The CDR3 bases are TGTGCCACCAGTGATCGACGGGGGGTCTCTTTCTTT.

The chain has TRBV7-2 and TRBJ1-5; D remains unclear. The CDR3 is made up of 14 amino acids. Germline V gene sequence: CDR1 SGHTA, CDR2 FQGNSA. V was shortened by 0 bases and J by 3 bases, with 6 bases between the two germline ends. DNA of the CDR3: TGTGCCAGCAGCTTAGCACACCTCAATCAGCCCCAGCATTTT. As protein: CASSLAHLNQPQHF.

Concerning this clonotype: Possible read error: a much larger clone is one base away. The rearrangement joins TRBV5-1 to TRBJ2-3; TRBD2 agrees at 11 bases. CDR1 and CDR2 (germline): SGHRS, YFSETQ. The V gene end was trimmed by 1 base and the J gene end by 8 bases; junction bases not matched to a gene: 9. CDR3 length: 16 residues. The CDR3 nucleotides are TGCGCCAGCAGCTTGACTAGCGGGAGTGTGGGAGGTACGCAGTATTTT. Amino acids: CASSLTSGSVGGTQYF.

The V and J genes are TRBV20-1 and TRBJ2-5; D is unresolved. With the DNA end fitting TRBJ2-7 better, the J assignment may be wrong. Germline assignment: CDR1 DFQATT and CDR2 SNEGSKA (reference sequence). The CDR3 totals 12 residues. CDR3 DNA: TGCAGTGCTAGTACCTTCCCCTACGAGCAGTACTTC. As protein: CSASTFPYEQYF.

J is TRBJ2-7 and V is TRBV6-1, with TRBD1 matching 7 bases. The germline CDR1 and CDR2 sequences are MNHNS and SASEGT. This CDR3 is built from 14 residues. J lost 2 bases, V lost 7 bases, and 8 bases had no gene match. This CDR3 reads CASKPGQLPYEQYF. The CDR3 nucleotides read TGTGCCAGCAAGCCGGGACAGCTTCCCTACGAGCAGTACTTC.

Regarding this clonotype: A read error may explain this, as a much larger clone is one base away. The chain uses TRBV7-9 and TRBJ2-7, with a weak D call TRBD2 (5 bases). Trimming stripped 5 bases from V and 7 bases from J, with 15 bases between. This CDR3 contains 13 residues. The germline gives CDR1 SEHNR, CDR2 FQNEAQ (reference sequence). The CDR3 DNA reads TGTGCCAGCAGCGCCAGGACTCAGTGGGAGCAGTACTTC. Its translation is CASSARTQWEQYF.

This clonotype was observed at least ten times. CDR3 nucleotide sequence: TGCGCCAGCAGTCAATCCCGAGACGGGGCAGGGGGAACCTACGAGCAGTACTTC. This codes for CASSQSRDGAGGTYEQYF. The genes are TRBV23-1 and TRBJ2-7, with 7 nucleotides matching TRBD1. TRBV23-1 is known as an ORF, though its function is uncertain. V gave up 0 bases and J gave up 2 bases; unmatched junction bases: 13. The CDR3 spans 18 residues.